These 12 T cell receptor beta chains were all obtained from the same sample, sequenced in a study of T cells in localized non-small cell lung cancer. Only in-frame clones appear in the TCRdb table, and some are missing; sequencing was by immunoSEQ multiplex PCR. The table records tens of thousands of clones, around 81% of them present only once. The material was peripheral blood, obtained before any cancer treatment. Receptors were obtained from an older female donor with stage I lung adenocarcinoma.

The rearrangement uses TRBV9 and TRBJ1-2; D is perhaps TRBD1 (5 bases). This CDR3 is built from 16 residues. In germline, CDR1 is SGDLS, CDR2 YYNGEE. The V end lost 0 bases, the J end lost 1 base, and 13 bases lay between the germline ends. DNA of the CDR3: TGTGCCAGCAGCGTAGAGGGGACCGGACTTAACTATGGCTACACCTTC. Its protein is CASSVEGTGLNYGYTF.

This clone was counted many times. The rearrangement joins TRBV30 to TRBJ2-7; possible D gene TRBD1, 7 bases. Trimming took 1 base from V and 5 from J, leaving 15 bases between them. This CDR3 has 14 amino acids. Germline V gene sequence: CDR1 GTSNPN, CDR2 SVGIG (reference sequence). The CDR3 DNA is TGTGCCTGGAGTGAAGGAGACAGGGAGGACGAGCAGTACTTC. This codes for CAWSEGDREDEQYF.

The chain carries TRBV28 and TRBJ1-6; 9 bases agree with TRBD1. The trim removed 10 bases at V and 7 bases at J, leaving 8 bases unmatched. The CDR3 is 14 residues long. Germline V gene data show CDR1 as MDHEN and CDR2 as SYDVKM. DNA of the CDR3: TGTGCCACCAGGACAGGGGCTCGGAATTCACCCCTCCACTTT. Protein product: CATRTGARNSPLHF.

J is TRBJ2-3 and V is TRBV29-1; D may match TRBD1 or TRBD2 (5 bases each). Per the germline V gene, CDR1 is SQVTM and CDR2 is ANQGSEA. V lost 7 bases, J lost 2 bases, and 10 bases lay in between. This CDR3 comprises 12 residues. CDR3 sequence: CSGGTFTDTQYF. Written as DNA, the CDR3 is TGCAGCGGAGGGACCTTCACAGATACGCAGTATTTT.

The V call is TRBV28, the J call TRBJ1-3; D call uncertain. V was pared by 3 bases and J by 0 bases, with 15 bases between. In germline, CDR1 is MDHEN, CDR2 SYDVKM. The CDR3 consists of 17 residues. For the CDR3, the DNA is TGTGCCAGCAGTTTTGGGTCCTCTCCTTTCTCTGGAAACACCATATATTTT. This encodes CASSFGSSPFSGNTIYF.

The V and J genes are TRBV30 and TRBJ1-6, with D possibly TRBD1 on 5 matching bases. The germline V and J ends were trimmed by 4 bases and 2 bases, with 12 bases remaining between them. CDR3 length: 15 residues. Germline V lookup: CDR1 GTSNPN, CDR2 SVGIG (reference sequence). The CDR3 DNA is TGTGCCTGGAACGACGGGGGAACCTATAATTCACCCCTCCACTTT. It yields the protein CAWNDGGTYNSPLHF.

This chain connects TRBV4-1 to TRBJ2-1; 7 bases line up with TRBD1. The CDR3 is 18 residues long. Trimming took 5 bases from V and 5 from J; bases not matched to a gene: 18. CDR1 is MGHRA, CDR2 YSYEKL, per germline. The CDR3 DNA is TGCGCCAGCAGCAAACCCCTGGGGACAGCCGAACGGCACAATGAGCAGTTCTTC. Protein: CASSKPLGTAERHNEQFF.

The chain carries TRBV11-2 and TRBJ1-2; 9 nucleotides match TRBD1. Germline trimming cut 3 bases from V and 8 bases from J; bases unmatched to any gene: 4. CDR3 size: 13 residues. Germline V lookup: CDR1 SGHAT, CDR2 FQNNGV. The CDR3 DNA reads TGTGCCAGCAGCTTGGGACAGGGATACGGCTACACCTTC. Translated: CASSLGQGYGYTF.

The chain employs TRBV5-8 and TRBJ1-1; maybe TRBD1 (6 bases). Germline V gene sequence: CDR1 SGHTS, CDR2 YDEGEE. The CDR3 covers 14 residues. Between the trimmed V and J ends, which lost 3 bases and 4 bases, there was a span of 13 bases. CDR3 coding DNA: TGTGCCAGCAGCTACATAAGGGGGAGCACTGAAGCTTTCTTT. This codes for CASSYIRGSTEAFF.

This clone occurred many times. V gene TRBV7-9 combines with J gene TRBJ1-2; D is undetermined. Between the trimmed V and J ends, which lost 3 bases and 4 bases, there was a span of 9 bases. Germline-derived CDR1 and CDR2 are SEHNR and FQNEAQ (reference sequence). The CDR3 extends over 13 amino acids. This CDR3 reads CASSFSYSYGYTF. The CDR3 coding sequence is TGTGCCAGCAGCTTTTCGTACAGCTATGGCTACACCTTC.

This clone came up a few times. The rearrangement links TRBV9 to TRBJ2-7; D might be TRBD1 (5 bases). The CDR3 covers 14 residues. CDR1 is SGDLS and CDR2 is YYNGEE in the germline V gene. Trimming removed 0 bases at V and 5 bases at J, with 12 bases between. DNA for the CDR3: TGTGCCAGCAGCGTAGCTTGGACACGCAACGAGCAGTACTTC. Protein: CASSVAWTRNEQYF.

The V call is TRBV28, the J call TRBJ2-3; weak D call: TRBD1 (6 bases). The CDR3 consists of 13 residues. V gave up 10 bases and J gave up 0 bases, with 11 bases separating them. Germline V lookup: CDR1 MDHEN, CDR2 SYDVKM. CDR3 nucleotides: TGTGCCACCGGGCAGGGGAGCACAGATACGCAGTATTTT. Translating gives CATGQGSTDTQYF.